This T cell receptor (beta chain) was identified during a study of CD8+CD57+ T cells in acquired aplastic anemia. TCR beta VDJ combinations and CDR3 sequences were profiled from genomic DNA. TCRdb itself ran the reads through MiXCR, one entry per CDR3 protein. The sample records 150,000 to 200,000 distinct CDR3 sequences, under 50% being singletons. Patients included in sequencing had previously demonstrated CD8+CD57+ cell expansion by flow cytometry. The blood sampling took place in patients who had so far received no therapy. Comment on this clonotype: Here the CDR3 omits its conserved ending phenylalanine or tryptophan, so a read error is the likely source.

V trimming: 5 bases; J trimming: 6 bases; junction bases outside the gene matches: 11. The germline V gene has CDR1 DFQATT and CDR2 SNEGSKA (reference sequence). This CDR3 contains 15 residues. This chain joins TRBV20-1 and TRBJ2-1; 9 bases map to TRBD1. Sample: sorted CD4+, CD8+, or CD8+CD57+ T cells (not recorded which) from PBMCs. The TCR was taken from a human donor with aplastic anemia. The CDR3 is CSAQIGDREINEQFL. CDR3 DNA: TGCAGTGCTCAAATCGGGGACAGGGAGATCAATGAGCAGTTCCTC.